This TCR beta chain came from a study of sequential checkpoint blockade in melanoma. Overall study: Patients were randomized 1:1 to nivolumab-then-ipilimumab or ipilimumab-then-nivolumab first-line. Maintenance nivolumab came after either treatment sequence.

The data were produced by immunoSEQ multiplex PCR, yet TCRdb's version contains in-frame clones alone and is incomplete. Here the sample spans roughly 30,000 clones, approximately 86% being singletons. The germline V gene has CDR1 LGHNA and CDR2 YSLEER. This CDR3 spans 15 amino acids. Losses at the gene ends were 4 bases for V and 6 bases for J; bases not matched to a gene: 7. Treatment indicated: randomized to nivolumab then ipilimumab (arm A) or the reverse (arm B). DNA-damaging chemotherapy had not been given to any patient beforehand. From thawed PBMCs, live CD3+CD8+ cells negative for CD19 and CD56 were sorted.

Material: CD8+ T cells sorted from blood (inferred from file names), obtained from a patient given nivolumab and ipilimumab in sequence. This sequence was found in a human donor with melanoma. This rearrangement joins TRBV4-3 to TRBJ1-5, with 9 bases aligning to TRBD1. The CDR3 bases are TGCGCCAGCAGCCGCCCCGGGACAGGGTTTCAGCCCCAGCATTTT. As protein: CASSRPGTGFQPQHF.